Below, 17 T cell receptor beta chains from the same sample are listed, as sequenced in a study of CD8+ T cells in alopecia areata. Sequencing templates came from extracted RNA that was reverse transcribed into cDNA. Measured with immunoSEQ multiplex PCR; TCRdb has only the in-frame clones, and not every one. The sample contains about 70,000 clones, around 29% of which appear only once. Treatment defined: oral pan-JAK inhibitor, 5-10 mg twice daily. This specimen consisted of CD8+ T cells sorted from blood, obtained at week 4, from a patient treated with tofacitinib. These receptors originate from a human donor with alopecia areata.

This clone was seen a handful of times. The V call is TRBV29-1, the J call TRBJ1-1, with D possibly matching TRBD1 (6 bases). Trimming cost V 1 base and J 0 bases, with 18 bases left between them. There are 17 residues in the CDR3. CDR1 SQVTM and CDR2 ANQGSEA come from the germline V gene. The CDR3, as DNA: TGCAGCGTTGAAGTTTACAGGGAGGGCTCGGTGAACACTGAAGCTTTCTTT. It yields the protein CSVEVYREGSVNTEAFF.

This chain uses TRBV7-9 with TRBJ2-7; 9 bases align to TRBD1. The germline V gene has CDR1 SEHNR and CDR2 FQNEAQ (reference sequence). V lost 5 bases, J lost 6 bases, and 8 bases stayed unmatched. The CDR3 totals 14 residues. The CDR3 DNA reads TGTGCCAGCAGCCACCCGGACAGGGGTGTCGAGCAGTACTTC. This gives the protein CASSHPDRGVEQYF.

This clone was observed a few times. With a much larger clone just one base away, this may be a read error. The rearrangement joins TRBV7-9 to TRBJ2-5; 7 bases are shared with TRBD1. The J call could be wrong; TRBJ2-7 is a better fit for the DNA end. Germline V gives CDR1 SEHNR, CDR2 FQNEAQ (reference sequence). The CDR3 is 13 residues long. CDR3 sequence: CASSQGQTYEQYF. The DNA of the CDR3 is TGTGCCAGCAGCCAGGGACAGACCTACGAGCAGTACTTC.

This clone was counted only a few times. CDR3 DNA: TGCAGCGTTCTCTCGGGACGATCTTTTTACGAGCAGTACTTC. This sequence encodes CSVLSGRSFYEQYF. J is TRBJ2-7 and V is TRBV29-1; D may correspond to TRBD1 or TRBD2 (5 bases each). The CDR3 consists of 14 residues. V was cut by 5 bases and J by 4 bases, with 18 bases left in between. CDR1 is SQVTM, CDR2 ANQGSEA, per germline.

The V and J genes are TRBV29-1 and TRBJ2-5; weak D call: TRBD1 (6 bases). V shed 6 bases and J shed 4 bases, with 12 bases lying between them. The CDR3 runs 12 residues. CDR1 is SQVTM, CDR2 ANQGSEA, per germline. CDR3 sequence: CSVPGVVETQYF. CDR3 nucleotides: TGCAGCGTACCAGGGGTGGTAGAGACCCAGTACTTC.

The J gene is TRBJ1-2, the V gene TRBV9, with D perhaps TRBD1 (6 bases). Germline loops: CDR1 SGDLS, CDR2 YYNGEE. V was shortened by 4 bases and J by 3 bases, with 19 bases between the two germline ends. The CDR3 sequence is 16 residues long. The CDR3 protein is CASSLGGQAADYGYTF. Written as DNA, the CDR3 is TGTGCCAGCAGCCTCGGGGGGCAGGCGGCGGACTATGGCTACACCTTC.

The chain has TRBV29-1 and TRBJ1-2, with D possibly being TRBD1 (5 bases). The V and J ends lost 7 bases and 4 bases respectively, with 7 bases between them. The CDR3 sequence is 10 residues long. Germline V CDR1 and CDR2: SQVTM, ANQGSEA. The CDR3 sequence is CSADSYGYTF. In DNA form, the CDR3 reads TGCAGCGCCGACAGCTATGGCTACACCTTC. Based on the CDR3 plus reference TRBV29-1 and TRBJ1-2, the full variable domain is SAVISQKPSRDICQRGTSLTIQCQVDSQVTMMFWYRQQPGQSLTLIATANQGSEATYESGFVIDKFPISRPNLTFSTLTVSNMSPEDSSIYLCSADSYGYTFGSGTRLTVV.

The chain uses TRBV4-1 and TRBJ2-7; 8 positions match TRBD2. The CDR3 consists of 16 residues. The germline V gene has CDR1 MGHRA and CDR2 YSYEKL. Losses at the gene ends were 0 bases for V and 2 bases for J; bases not matched to a gene: 6. This CDR3 is CASSQEGREGTYEQYF. The CDR3 region has the DNA TGCGCCAGCAGCCAAGAAGGCCGGGAGGGGACCTACGAGCAGTACTTC.

The chain couples TRBV28 to TRBJ1-1, with D perhaps TRBD1 (5 bases). This CDR3 region has 14 residues. V was cut by 3 bases and J by 1 base, with 9 bases left in between. Per germline, CDR1 MDHEN and CDR2 SYDVKM. As DNA, the CDR3 is TGTGCCAGCAGTTTTTTAAGGGGGAACACTGAAGCTTTCTTT. Its protein product is CASSFLRGNTEAFF.

This clone was recorded a few times. The V gene is TRBV29-1, the J gene TRBJ2-2; D gene uncertain. Between the trimmed V and J ends, which lost 5 bases and 0 bases, there was a span of 4 bases. Germline V gene lookup returns CDR1 SQVTM and CDR2 ANQGSEA. The CDR3 spans 12 residues. This CDR3 is CSVLPNTGELFF. CDR3 in DNA: TGCAGCGTTCTCCCGAACACCGGGGAGCTGTTTTTT.

The sample holds one count of this clone. CDR3 amino acids: CSAFGETQYF. CDR3 sequence (DNA): TGCAGCGCCTTTGGGGAGACCCAGTACTTC. V gene TRBV29-1 combines with J gene TRBJ2-5; no definite D call. Looked up from germline, CDR1 is SQVTM and CDR2 is ANQGSEA. The CDR3 covers 10 residues. The V and J ends lost 7 bases and 5 bases respectively, with 8 bases between them.

This clone was seen a handful of times. The genes are TRBV29-1 and TRBJ2-3; 10 bases are shared with TRBD2. CDR3 length: 14 amino acids. V trimming: 6 bases; J trimming: 2 bases; junction bases outside the gene matches: 5. Germline V gene lookup returns CDR1 SQVTM and CDR2 ANQGSEA. The CDR3 bases are TGCAGCGTGAGGACTAGCGGCACCACAGATACGCAGTATTTT. Translation gives CSVRTSGTTDTQYF.

This clone showed up just a few times. V gene TRBV27 combines with J gene TRBJ2-1; D gene ambiguous. Germline CDR1 and CDR2: MNHEY and SMNVEV (reference sequence). V gave up 7 bases and J gave up 6 bases, with 16 bases separating them. The CDR3 runs 14 residues. CDR3: CASTFRTNGNEQFF. The CDR3 region has the DNA TGTGCCAGCACATTCAGAACTAACGGCAATGAGCAGTTCTTC.

The V and J genes are TRBV29-1 and TRBJ2-3; a weak D match, TRBD2 (7 bases). CDR1 and CDR2 (germline): SQVTM, ANQGSEA. The CDR3 has 14 amino acids. The germline V and J ends were trimmed by 6 bases and 2 bases, with 15 bases remaining between them. CDR3 DNA sequence: TGCAGCGTCACCGGGGGGCGAAACACAGATACGCAGTATTTT. It encodes CSVTGGRNTDTQYF.

This clone was observed a few times. The chain has TRBV7-2 and TRBJ2-7; no firm D call. Trimming cost V 5 bases and J 2 bases, with 10 bases left between them. Germline V gene sequence: CDR1 SGHTA, CDR2 FQGNSA. There are 13 residues in the CDR3. The CDR3, as DNA: TGTGCCAGCAGCGATGTACTTACCTACGAGCAGTACTTC. It translates to CASSDVLTYEQYF.

This clone was observed a handful of times. The chain employs TRBV5-1 and TRBJ1-5; 7 positions agree with TRBD1. V was clipped by 3 bases and J by 4 bases; unmatched bases: 4. In germline, CDR1 is SGHRS, CDR2 YFSETQ. The CDR3 totals 14 residues. The CDR3 loop reads CASSSGGWNQPQHF. Written as DNA, the CDR3 is TGCGCCAGCAGCTCAGGGGGTTGGAATCAGCCCCAGCATTTT.

This chain uses TRBV30 with TRBJ2-1, with 9 bases aligning to TRBD2. V trimming: 1 base; J trimming: 7 bases; junction bases outside the gene matches: 5. The CDR3 is made up of 14 amino acids. CDR1 is GTSNPN and CDR2 is SVGIG in the germline V gene (reference sequence). CDR3 loop: CAWSGLAESNEQFF. Here the CDR3 DNA reads TGTGCCTGGAGTGGACTAGCGGAGTCGAATGAGCAGTTCTTC.